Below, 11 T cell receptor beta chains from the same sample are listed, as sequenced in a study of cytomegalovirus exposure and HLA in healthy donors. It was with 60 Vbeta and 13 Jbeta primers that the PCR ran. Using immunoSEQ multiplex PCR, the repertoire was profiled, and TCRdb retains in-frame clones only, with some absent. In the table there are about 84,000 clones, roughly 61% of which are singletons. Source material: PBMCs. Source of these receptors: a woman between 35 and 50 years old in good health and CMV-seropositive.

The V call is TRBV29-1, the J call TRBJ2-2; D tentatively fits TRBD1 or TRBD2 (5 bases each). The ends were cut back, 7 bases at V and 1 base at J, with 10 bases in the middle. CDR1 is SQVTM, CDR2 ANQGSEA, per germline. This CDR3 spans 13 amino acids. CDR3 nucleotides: TGCAGCGCTGACAGCGGGAACACCGGGGAGCTGTTTTTT. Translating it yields CSADSGNTGELFF.

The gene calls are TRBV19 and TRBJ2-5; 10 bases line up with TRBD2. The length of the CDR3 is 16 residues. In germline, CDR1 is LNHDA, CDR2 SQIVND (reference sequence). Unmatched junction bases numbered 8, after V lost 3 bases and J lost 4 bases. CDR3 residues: CASSILAGAGRETQYF. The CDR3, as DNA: TGTGCCAGTAGTATTCTAGCGGGAGCAGGAAGAGAGACCCAGTACTTC.

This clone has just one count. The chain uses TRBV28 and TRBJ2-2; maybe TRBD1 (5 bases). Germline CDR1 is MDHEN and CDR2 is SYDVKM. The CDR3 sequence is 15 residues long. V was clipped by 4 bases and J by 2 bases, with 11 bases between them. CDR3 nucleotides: TGTGCCAGCAGTTCCGGACACTTAAACACCGGGGAGCTGTTTTTT. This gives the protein CASSSGHLNTGELFF. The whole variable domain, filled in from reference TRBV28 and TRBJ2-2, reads DVKVTQSSRYLVKRTGEKVFLECVQDMDHENMFWYRQDPGLGLRLIYFSYDVKMKEKGDIPEGYSVSREKKERFSLILESASTNQTSMYLCASSSGHLNTGELFFGEGSRLTVL.

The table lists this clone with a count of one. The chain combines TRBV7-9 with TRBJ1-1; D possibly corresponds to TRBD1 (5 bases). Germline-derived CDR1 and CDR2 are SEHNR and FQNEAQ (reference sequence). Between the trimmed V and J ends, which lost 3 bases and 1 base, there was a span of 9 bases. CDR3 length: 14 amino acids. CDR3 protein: CASSLTGGNTEAFF. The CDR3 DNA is TGTGCCAGCAGCTTGACGGGGGGGAACACTGAAGCTTTCTTT.

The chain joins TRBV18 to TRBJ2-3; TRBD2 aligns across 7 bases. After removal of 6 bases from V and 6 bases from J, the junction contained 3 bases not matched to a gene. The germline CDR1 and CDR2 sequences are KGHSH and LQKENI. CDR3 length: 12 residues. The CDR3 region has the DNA TGTGCCAGCTCGCGGACTAGGGATACGCAGTATTTT. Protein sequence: CASSRTRDTQYF.

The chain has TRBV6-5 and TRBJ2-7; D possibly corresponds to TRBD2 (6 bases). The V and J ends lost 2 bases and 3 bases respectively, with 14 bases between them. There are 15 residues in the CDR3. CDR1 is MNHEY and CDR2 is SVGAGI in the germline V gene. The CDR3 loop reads CASSYERAVGYEQYF. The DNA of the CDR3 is TGTGCCAGCAGTTACGAGCGGGCGGTTGGCTACGAGCAGTACTTC.

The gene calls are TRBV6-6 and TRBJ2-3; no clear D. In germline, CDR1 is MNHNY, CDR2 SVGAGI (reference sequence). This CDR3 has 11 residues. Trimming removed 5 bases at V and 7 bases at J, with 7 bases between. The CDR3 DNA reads TGTGCCAGCAGTGGCGGTCATACGCAGTATTTT. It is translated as CASSGGHTQYF.

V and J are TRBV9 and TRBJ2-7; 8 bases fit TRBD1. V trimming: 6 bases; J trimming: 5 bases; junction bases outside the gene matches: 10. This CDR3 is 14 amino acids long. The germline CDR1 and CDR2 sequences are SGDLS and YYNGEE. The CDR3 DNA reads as TGTGCCAGCAACAACGGACAGGGACGCGACGAGCAGTACTTC. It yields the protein CASNNGQGRDEQYF.

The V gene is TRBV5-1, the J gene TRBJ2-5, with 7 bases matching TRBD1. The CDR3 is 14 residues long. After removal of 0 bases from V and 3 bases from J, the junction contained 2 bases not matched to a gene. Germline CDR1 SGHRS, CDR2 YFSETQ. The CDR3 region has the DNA TGCGCCAGCAGCTTGGGGCAGGGGGAAGAGACCCAGTACTTC. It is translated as CASSLGQGEETQYF.

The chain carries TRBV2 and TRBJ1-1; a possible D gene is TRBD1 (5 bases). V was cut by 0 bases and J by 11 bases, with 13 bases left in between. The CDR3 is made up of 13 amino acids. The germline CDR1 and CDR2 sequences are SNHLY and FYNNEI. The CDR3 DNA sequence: TGTGCCAGCAGTGAAGCGCGGGGGGGGTGGGCTTTCTTT. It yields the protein CASSEARGGWAFF.

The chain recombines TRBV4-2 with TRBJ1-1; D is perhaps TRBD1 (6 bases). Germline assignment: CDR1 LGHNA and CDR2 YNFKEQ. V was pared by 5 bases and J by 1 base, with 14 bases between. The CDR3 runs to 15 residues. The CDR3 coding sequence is TGTGCCAGCAGCGAAAACGACAGGTCGAACACTGAAGCTTTCTTT. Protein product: CASSENDRSNTEAFF.